The clone carrying this TCR beta chain was counted only a few times. What it recognizes is unknown. This entry belongs to a study of response to subunit inactivated influenza vaccine. This CDR3 has 14 residues. Trimming took 1 base from V and 3 from J, leaving 9 bases between them. The germline V gene encodes CDR1 MNHEY and CDR2 SVGEGT. Findings and limits, study-wide: Only a handful of new T cells, the authors suggested, are recruited with each seasonal influenza vaccination.

TCRdb re-derived calls from the RT-PCR reads in MiXCR, one entry per CDR3 protein. This table has about 620,000 distinct CDR3 sequences, about 11% appearing once. The genes are TRBV6-2 or TRBV6-3 and TRBJ2-5; the D gene is possibly TRBD1 (6 bases). This specimen was PBMCs from blood, taken on the day of vaccination. This receptor was taken from a man aged 50-60 years who received an inactivated influenza vaccine. The CDR3 nucleotides read TGTGCCAGCAGTTACTATTACAGGGAAGAGACCCAGTACTTC. Translating gives CASSYYYREETQYF.